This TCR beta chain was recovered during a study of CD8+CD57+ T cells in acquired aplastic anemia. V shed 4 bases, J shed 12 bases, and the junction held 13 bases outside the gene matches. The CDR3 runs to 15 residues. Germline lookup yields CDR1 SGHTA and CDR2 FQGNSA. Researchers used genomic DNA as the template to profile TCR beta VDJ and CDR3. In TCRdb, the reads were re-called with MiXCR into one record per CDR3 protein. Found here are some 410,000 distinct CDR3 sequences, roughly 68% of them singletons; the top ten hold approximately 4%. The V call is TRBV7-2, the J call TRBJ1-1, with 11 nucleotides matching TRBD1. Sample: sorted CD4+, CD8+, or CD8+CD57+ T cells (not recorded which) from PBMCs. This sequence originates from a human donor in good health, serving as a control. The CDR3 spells CASSSSSWTGGETFF. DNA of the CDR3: TGTGCCAGCAGCTCTTCTTCTTGGACAGGGGGCGAAACTTTCTTT. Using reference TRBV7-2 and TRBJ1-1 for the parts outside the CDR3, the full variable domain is GAGVSQSPSNKVTEKGKDVELRCDPISGHTALYWYRQSLGQGLEFLIYFQGNSAPDKSGLPSDRFSAERTGGSVSTLTIQRTQQEDSAVYLCASSSSSWTGGETFFGQGTRLTVV.